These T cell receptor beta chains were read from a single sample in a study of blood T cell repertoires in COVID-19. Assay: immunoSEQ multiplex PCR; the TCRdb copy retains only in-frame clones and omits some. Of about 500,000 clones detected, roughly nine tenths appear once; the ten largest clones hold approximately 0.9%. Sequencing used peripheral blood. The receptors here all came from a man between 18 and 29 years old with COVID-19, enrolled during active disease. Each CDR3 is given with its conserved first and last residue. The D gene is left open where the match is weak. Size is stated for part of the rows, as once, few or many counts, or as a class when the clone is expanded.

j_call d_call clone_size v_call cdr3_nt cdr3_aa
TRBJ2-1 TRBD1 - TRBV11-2 TGTGCCAGCAGCTCTGGACAGGGGTACTACAATGAGCAGTTCTTC CASSSGQGYYNEQFF
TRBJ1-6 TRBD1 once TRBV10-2 TGCGCCAGCAGCGGGGACAGTGTCTATAATTCACCCCTCCACTTT CASSGDSVYNSPLHF
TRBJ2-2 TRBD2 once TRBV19 TGTGCCAGCTCCATCCCGGGACTAGCTAGCGCCGGGGAGCTGTTTTTT CASSIPGLASAGELFF
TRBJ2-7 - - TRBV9 TGTGCCAGCAGCGTAGCTTCAGACTACGAGCAGTACTTC CASSVASDYEQYF
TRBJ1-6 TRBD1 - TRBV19 TGTGCCAGTACCCTCATGGGACAGGGTGGTTCACCCCTCCACTTT CASTLMGQGGSPLHF
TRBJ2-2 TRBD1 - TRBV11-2 TGTGCCAGCAGAACAGGACAGGCATGGAACACCGGGGAGCTGTTTTTT CASRTGQAWNTGELFF
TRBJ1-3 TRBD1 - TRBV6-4 TGTGCCAGCAGGGGGGACAGGGCGGGAAACACCATATATTTT CASRGDRAGNTIYF
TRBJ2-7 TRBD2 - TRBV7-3 TGTGCCAGCAGCTTATCGGCCGGGAGGGAGCAGTACTTC CASSLSAGREQYF
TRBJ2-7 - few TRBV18 TGTGCCAGCCGATCCACTTTGGGGCCGGATTGGGACGAGCAGTACTTC CASRSTLGPDWDEQYF
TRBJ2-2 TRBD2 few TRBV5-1 TGCGCCAGCACCTTGGAGCTAGCGGGGGTTGGCGGGGAGCTGTTTTTT CASTLELAGVGGELFF
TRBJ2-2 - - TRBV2 TGTGCCAGCAGTGACGCGGGGCTAAACACCGGGGAGCTGTTTTTT CASSDAGLNTGELFF
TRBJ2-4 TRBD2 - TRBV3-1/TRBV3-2 TGTGCCAGCAGCCAAGGACTAGCGGGGGGGGTAGCCAAAAACATTCAGTACTTC CASSQGLAGGVAKNIQYF
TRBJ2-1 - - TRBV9 TGTGCCAGCAGCGTGGAGGGGGGGCCCTACAATGAGCAGTTCTTC CASSVEGGPYNEQFF
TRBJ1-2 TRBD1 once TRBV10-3 TGTGCCATCAGTGCGTCAGGGGGCGATGGCTACACCTTC CAISASGGDGYTF
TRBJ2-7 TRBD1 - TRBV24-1 TGTGCCACCAGTGATCGGGACAGCTCCTACGAGCAGTACTTC CATSDRDSSYEQYF
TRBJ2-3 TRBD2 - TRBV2 TGTGCCACCACGACTAGCGGGAGGGCCGGAGATACGCAGTATTTT CATTTSGRAGDTQYF
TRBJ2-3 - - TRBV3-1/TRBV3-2 TGTGCCAGCGGGACTAGCACAGATACGCAGTATTTT CASGTSTDTQYF
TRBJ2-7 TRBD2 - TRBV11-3 TGTGCCAGCAGCTTAGGTTGGACTAGCGGCTCCTACGAGCAGTACTTC CASSLGWTSGSYEQYF
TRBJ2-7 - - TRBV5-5 TGTGCCAGCAATCAGGTGGAGGGGGCTTCTTACGAGCAGTACTTC CASNQVEGASYEQYF
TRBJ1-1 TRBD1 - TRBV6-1 TGTGCCAGCAGTGACGGACAGGGAAACACTGAAGCTTTCTTT CASSDGQGNTEAFF
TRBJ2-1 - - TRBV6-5 TGTGCCAGCAGTTTAGCGGGACAGAGCTACAATGAGCAGTTCTTC CASSLAGQSYNEQFF
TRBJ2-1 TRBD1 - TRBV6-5 TGTGCCAGCAGACCTCCAGGGGGTTGGCAGTTCTTC CASRPPGGWQFF
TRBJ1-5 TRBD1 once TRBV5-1 TGCGCCAGCAGCCCCCGGGACAGAAATCAGCCCCAGCATTTT CASSPRDRNQPQHF
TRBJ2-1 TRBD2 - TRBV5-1 TGCGCCAGCACCGCTCTGACTAGCCGGAATGAGCAGTTCTTC CASTALTSRNEQFF
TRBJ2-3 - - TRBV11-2 TGTGCCAGCAGCCCGACGGCAGAGGGAGTCTCTGGCACAGATACGCAGTATTTT CASSPTAEGVSGTDTQYF
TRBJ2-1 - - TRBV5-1 TGCGCCAGCAGGTTAGCGCCTAGCTCCTACAATGAGCAGTTCTTC CASRLAPSSYNEQFF
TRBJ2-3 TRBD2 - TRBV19 TGTGCCAGTAGTTGGACTAGCGGGGGCACAGATACGCAGTATTTT CASSWTSGGTDTQYF
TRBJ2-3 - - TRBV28 TGTGCCAGCAGCTACGAAGGACTCCAATATACGCAGTATTTT CASSYEGLQYTQYF
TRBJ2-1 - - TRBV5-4 TGTGCCAGCAGCAGAAACGAGAGCCCCAATGAGCAGTTCTTC CASSRNESPNEQFF
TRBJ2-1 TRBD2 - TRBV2 TGTGCCAGCAGTGAAGGACTAGCGGGATGGGTTGAGCAGTTCTTC CASSEGLAGWVEQFF
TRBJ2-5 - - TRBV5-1 TGCGCCAGCAGCTTGGGCGGGTCGGATGAGACCCAGTACTTC CASSLGGSDETQYF
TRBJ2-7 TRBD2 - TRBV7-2 TGTGCCAGCAGCTTTATTAGCGGGGCGATAACCTACGAGCAGTACTTC CASSFISGAITYEQYF
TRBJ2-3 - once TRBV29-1 TGCAGCGTTTTAGGGCCCGGGGCAGATACGCAGTATTTT CSVLGPGADTQYF
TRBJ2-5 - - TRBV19 TGTGCCAGTAGTATCGACGAGGGGGGGCAAGAGACCCAGTACTTC CASSIDEGGQETQYF
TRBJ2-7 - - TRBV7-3 TGTGCCAGCAGCTTAACCCCGCCAGGGGGCCGGGCTAGCGGCAGCTACGAGCAGTACTTC CASSLTPPGGRASGSYEQYF
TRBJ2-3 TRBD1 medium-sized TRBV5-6 TGTGCCAGCAGCTCAGGGGGCGGACCCACAGATACGCAGTATTTT CASSSGGGPTDTQYF
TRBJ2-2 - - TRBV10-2 TGCGCCAGCAGTGACCAATACACCGGGGAGCTGTTTTTT CASSDQYTGELFF
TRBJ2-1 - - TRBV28 TGTGCCAGCATCCGGACAGAAAACAATGAGCAGTTCTTC CASIRTENNEQFF
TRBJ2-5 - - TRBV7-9 TGTGCCAGCAGCTTATCGTCCCAAGAGACCCAGTACTTC CASSLSSQETQYF
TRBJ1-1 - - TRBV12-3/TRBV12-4 TGTGCCAGCAGTCGAGATGACACTGAAGCTTTCTTT CASSRDDTEAFF
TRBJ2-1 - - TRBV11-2 TGTGCCAGCAGCTTAGTGCAGGGTCGCAATGAGCAGTTCTTC CASSLVQGRNEQFF
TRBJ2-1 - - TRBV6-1 TGTGCCAGCAGTGAACGACTATTCGATGAGCAGTTCTTC CASSERLFDEQFF
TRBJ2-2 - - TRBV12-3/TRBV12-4 TGTGCCAGCGGGTGGGGCCCTGGGGAGCTGTTTTTT CASGWGPGELFF
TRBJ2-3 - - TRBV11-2 TGTGCCAGCAGCTTAGTGGGGGACATTCTGGATACGCAGTATTTT CASSLVGDILDTQYF
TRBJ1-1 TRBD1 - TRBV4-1 TGCGCCAGCAGCCAAGAAGGGACAGGGGGTCCCAAAGCTTTCTTT CASSQEGTGGPKAFF
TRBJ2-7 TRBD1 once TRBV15 TGTGCCACCAGCATCGGACAGGGGGTCTACGAGCAGTACTTC CATSIGQGVYEQYF
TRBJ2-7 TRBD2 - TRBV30 TGTGCCTGGAGTGTAAGTGGTCTAGCGGGGAACCACGAGCAGTACTTC CAWSVSGLAGNHEQYF
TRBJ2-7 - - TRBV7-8 TGTGCCAGCAGCCAGGGGCGCAGGGCCGCCTACGAGCAGTACTTC CASSQGRRAAYEQYF
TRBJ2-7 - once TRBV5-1 TGCGCCAGCGGGTGGGGGCTATCCTCCTACGAGCAGTACTTC CASGWGLSSYEQYF
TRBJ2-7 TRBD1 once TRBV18 TGTGCCAGCGCCGGGACAGGGCTGGATGAGCAGTACTTC CASAGTGLDEQYF
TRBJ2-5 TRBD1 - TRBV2 TGTGCCAGCAGTGAGTTTATACAGGGGGCAGGGACCCAGTACTTC CASSEFIQGAGTQYF
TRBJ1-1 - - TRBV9 TGTGCCAGCAGCGCCCGTGCGGGGAGGGCTAACACTGAAGCTTTCTTT CASSARAGRANTEAFF
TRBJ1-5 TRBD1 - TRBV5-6 TGTGCCAGCAGCTTGGGGTTTACAGGGGATCAGCCCCAGCATTTT CASSLGFTGDQPQHF
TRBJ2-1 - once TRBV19 TGTGCCAGTAGTATTGCCGGGGTGGGAGGCACCTACAATGAGCAGTTCTTC CASSIAGVGGTYNEQFF
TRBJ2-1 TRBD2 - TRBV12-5 TGTGCTAGTGGTTTGGTACTAGCGAACCCCTCCTACAATGAGCAGTTCTTC CASGLVLANPSYNEQFF